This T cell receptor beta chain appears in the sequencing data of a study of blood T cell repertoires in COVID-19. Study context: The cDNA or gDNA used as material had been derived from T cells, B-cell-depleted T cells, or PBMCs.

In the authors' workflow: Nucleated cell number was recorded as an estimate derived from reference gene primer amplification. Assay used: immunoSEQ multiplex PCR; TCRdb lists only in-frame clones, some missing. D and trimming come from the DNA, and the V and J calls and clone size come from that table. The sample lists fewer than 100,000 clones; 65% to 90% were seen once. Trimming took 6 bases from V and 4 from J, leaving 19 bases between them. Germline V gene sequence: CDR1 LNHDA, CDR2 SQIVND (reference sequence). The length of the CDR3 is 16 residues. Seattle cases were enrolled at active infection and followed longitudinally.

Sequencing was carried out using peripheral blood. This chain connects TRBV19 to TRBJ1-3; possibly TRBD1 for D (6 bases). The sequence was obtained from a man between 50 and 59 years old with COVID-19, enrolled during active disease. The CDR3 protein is CASRTGQFRSGNTIYF. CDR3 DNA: TGTGCCAGTAGAACTGGACAGTTCAGGTCCGGAAACACCATATATTTT.